The rows below give T cell receptor beta chains drawn from one sample of a study of human T cells and chemical hapten exposure. TCRdb re-analysed the RACE reads in MiXCR, keeping a single row per CDR3 protein. The table lists around 71,000 distinct CDR3 sequences, 7.5% to 10% of them singletons. Sequencing used whole blood, obtained in connection with sensitization to the hapten diphenylcyclopropenone (DPC). Source of these receptors: a woman in her thirties or forties with alopecia areata. Some clones in this sample may be carry-over from other donors' samples. The CDR3 runs from the conserved cysteine through the conserved F or W. D genes are given only for firm matches. Rows give clone size only sometimes, using once, few, many, or a class for an expanded clone.

few	TRBV5-6	TRBJ1-5	NA	TGTGCCAGCAGCTTTGACAGACCCTATAGCAATCAGCCCCAGCATTTT	CASSFDRPYSNQPQHF
many	TRBV6-2/TRBV6-3	TRBJ2-6	NA	TGTGCCAGCTCTGGGGCCAACGTCCTGACTTTC	CASSGANVLTF
NA	TRBV18	TRBJ2-5	NA	TGTGCCAGCTCACCACGCACAGAAGAGACCCAGTACTTC	CASSPRTEETQYF
many	TRBV19	TRBJ2-2	TRBD1	TGTGCCAGTAGTATAGATTGGCGACAGGGTGGGGCCACCGGGGAGCTGTTTTTT	CASSIDWRQGGATGELFF
many	TRBV20-1	TRBJ2-5	TRBD1	TGCAGTGCTAGCCGCCCCTTTGACAGGGAAGAGACCCAGTACTTC	CSASRPFDREETQYF
many	TRBV7-6	TRBJ1-2	NA	TGTGCCAGCAGCTTGGGGAAAAACTATGGCTACACCTTC	CASSLGKNYGYTF
NA	TRBV28	TRBJ1-6	NA	TGTGCCAGCGGGTCCAGGGGCCTCCTTTCACCCCTCCACTTT	CASGSRGLLSPLHF
few	TRBV12-3/TRBV12-4	TRBJ2-1	NA	TGTGCCAGCACCCACAGCGGTAACGAGCAGTTCTTC	CASTHSGNEQFF
many	TRBV6-6	TRBJ2-7	NA	TGTGCCAGCAGAATCTACTACGAGCAGTACTTC	CASRIYYEQYF
many	TRBV6-1	TRBJ1-6	NA	TGTGCCAGCAGTGAACGGGGGAATAATTCACCCCTCCACTTT	CASSERGNNSPLHF
many	TRBV5-6	TRBJ1-2	NA	TGTGCCAGCAGCAGAACACTCCCAGATGGCTACACCTTC	CASSRTLPDGYTF
NA	TRBV5-1	TRBJ1-5	NA	TGCGCCAGCAGCCAATCGGGCAATCAGCCCCAGCATTTT	CASSQSGNQPQHF
many	TRBV5-4	TRBJ2-7	NA	TGTGCCAGCAGCCCTGCAGCCCTCCGACGCGAGCAGTACTTC	CASSPAALRREQYF
many	TRBV6-2/TRBV6-3	TRBJ2-4	NA	TGTGCCAGCAGTTACTCGGGGTCCAAAAACATTCAGTACTTC	CASSYSGSKNIQYF
few	TRBV29-1	TRBJ2-1	TRBD1	TGCAGCGTGCGACAGGGTCCACCCCAGTTCTTC	CSVRQGPPQFF
NA	TRBV11-2	TRBJ2-7	NA	TGTGCCAGCAGCTTAGGAGGGAAGCCCTACGAGCAGTACTTC	CASSLGGKPYEQYF
many	TRBV20-1	TRBJ1-5	TRBD1	TGCAGTGCTAAGGACAGGGCCCAGCCCCAGCATTTT	CSAKDRAQPQHF
NA	TRBV20-1	TRBJ2-6	NA	TGCAGTGCCATACAGGGAGGCGTCTCTGGGGCCAACGTCCTGACTTTC	CSAIQGGVSGANVLTF
many	TRBV12-3/TRBV12-4	TRBJ2-7	NA	TGTGCCAGCAGTTTATTGTCCGACTCCGGCGAGCAGTACTTC	CASSLLSDSGEQYF
many	TRBV3-1	TRBJ1-3	NA	TGTGCCAGCAGCCAAGGTGGAATGCAGGCAAACACCATATATTTT	CASSQGGMQANTIYF
many	TRBV7-9	TRBJ2-1	TRBD2	TGTGCTGAGGGTAGCGGGGGGTACAATGAGCAGTTCTTC	CAEGSGGYNEQFF
NA	TRBV20-1	TRBJ2-1	NA	TGCAGTGCCGCCCTTGGCAGTACCTACAATGAGCAGTTCTTC	CSAALGSTYNEQFF
many	TRBV5-1	TRBJ2-3	TRBD2	TGCGCCAGCAGCCTCGGGACTAGCGGGCGGCCTGATACGCAGTATTTT	CASSLGTSGRPDTQYF
many	TRBV7-2	TRBJ1-1	TRBD1	TGTGCCAGCAGCCCCGGGCGGGGACAGGGAGGCCCTGAAGCTTTCTTT	CASSPGRGQGGPEAFF
NA	TRBV6-6	TRBJ1-2	NA	TGTGCCAGCAGTTACTTTACAGCGGCCTATGGCTACACCTTC	CASSYFTAAYGYTF
many	TRBV20-1	TRBJ2-7	NA	TGCAGTGCTAGAGGCAGGGTAGACGAGCAGTACTTC	CSARGRVDEQYF
NA	TRBV4-3	TRBJ2-7	NA	TGCGCCAGCAGCCGAGACACCTCCTACGAGCAGTACTTC	CASSRDTSYEQYF
many	TRBV7-8	TRBJ2-5	TRBD2	TGTGCCAGCAGCCCCATTTTCGGGGGGGGAGAGACCCAGTACTTC	CASSPIFGGGETQYF
many	TRBV6-2/TRBV6-3	TRBJ2-3	NA	TGTGCCAGCAGTCCCCTTTTTTGGGGGAGCACAGATACGCAGTATTTT	CASSPLFWGSTDTQYF
few	TRBV29-1	TRBJ1-2	NA	TGCAGCGTTGAAGGGTGGCAGGGGTATGGCTACACCTTC	CSVEGWQGYGYTF
many	TRBV5-6	TRBJ2-3	TRBD2	TGTGCCAGCAGCTTATTCCAGCGGGGGACAGATACGCAGTATTTT	CASSLFQRGTDTQYF
many	TRBV7-2	TRBJ1-2	TRBD1	TGTGCCAGCAGCTTAGGAGGGGCAGGGGGCGCGGGTGGCTACACCTTC	CASSLGGAGGAGGYTF
many	TRBV7-9	TRBJ2-1	TRBD1	TGTTCCGGCAGCTTAGGGGGCCGAGGGGATAATGAGCAGTTCTTC	CSGSLGGRGDNEQFF
NA	TRBV28	TRBJ2-7	TRBD1	TGTGCCAGCAGTTCGACAGGGGGCGCGAGGGCCTACGAGCAGTACTTC	CASSSTGGARAYEQYF
many	TRBV27	TRBJ2-3	NA	TGTGCCAGCAGTATAACCCGTGAGGCCCATACGCAGTATTTT	CASSITREAHTQYF
many	TRBV6-6	TRBJ2-2	TRBD1	TGTGCCAGCAGTTACGGACAGGGGAACACCGGGGAGCTGTTTTTT	CASSYGQGNTGELFF
many	TRBV6-6	TRBJ2-7	NA	TGTGCCAGCAGTTACTCCCCGGTGGCGGGTTCCTACGAGCAGTACTTC	CASSYSPVAGSYEQYF
many	TRBV6-6	TRBJ2-2	NA	TGTGCCAGCAAAGAGAACAGCGGGGAGCTGTTTTTT	CASKENSGELFF
few	TRBV7-6	TRBJ2-6	NA	TGTGCCAGCAGCTTAGCGCACGGGCGGGCCGGGGCCAACGTCCTGACTTTC	CASSLAHGRAGANVLTF
many	TRBV11-3	TRBJ2-5	NA	TGTGCCAGCAGCTTCAGCGGGTACCAAGAGACCCAGTACTTC	CASSFSGYQETQYF
many	TRBV12-3/TRBV12-4	TRBJ1-1	TRBD1	TGTGCCAGCAACCCGGGAGACAGGGGAAACACTGAAGCTTTCTTT	CASNPGDRGNTEAFF
NA	TRBV20-1	TRBJ1-3	TRBD1	TGCAGTGCTAGAGATTGGGGGACAGGGGCTGGAAACACCATATATTTT	CSARDWGTGAGNTIYF
many	TRBV28	TRBJ1-1	NA	TGTGCCAGCAGTTTATGGTCCAGTGAAGCTTTCTTT	CASSLWSSEAFF
many	TRBV18	TRBJ1-5	NA	TGTGCCAGCTCACCTGTCCCAGATTTTAGCAATCAGCCCCAGCATTTT	CASSPVPDFSNQPQHF
many	TRBV20-1	TRBJ1-5	NA	TGCAGTGCTGGTTATCAGCCCCAGCATTTT	CSAGYQPQHF
NA	TRBV29-1	TRBJ2-2	TRBD1	TGCAGCGTTTTAACAGGGGCCCGCCTTAACACCGGGGAGCTGTTTTTT	CSVLTGARLNTGELFF
many	TRBV14	TRBJ1-2	TRBD1	TGTGCCAGCAGCCATGAGGGACAGGGGTTCTATGGCTACACCTTC	CASSHEGQGFYGYTF
many	TRBV6-5	TRBJ2-3	TRBD2	TGTGCCAGCAGTTGGGCGACTAGCGGAAGCACAGATACGCAGTATTTT	CASSWATSGSTDTQYF
few	TRBV11-3	TRBJ2-3	TRBD2	TGTGCCAGCAGCCCGGGACTAGCCCCGAGCACAGATACGCAGTATTTT	CASSPGLAPSTDTQYF
many	TRBV10-1	TRBJ2-1	TRBD1	TGCGCCAGCAGTGGTCCGGGACAGGGTCCCTACAATGAGCAGTTCTTC	CASSGPGQGPYNEQFF
many	TRBV6-5	TRBJ2-1	NA	TGTGCCAGCACCCAGGGGTATGAGCAGTTCTTC	CASTQGYEQFF
few	TRBV27	TRBJ1-1	NA	TGTGCCAGCGGACTCGGCAGAAACAATGAAGCTTTCTTT	CASGLGRNNEAFF
many	TRBV4-1	TRBJ2-3	TRBD1	TGCGCCAGCAGCCAAGTGCCGGGACAGACGACCACAGATACGCAGTATTTT	CASSQVPGQTTTDTQYF
many	TRBV7-2	TRBJ2-2	NA	TGTGCCAGCAGCTCCTTTGACGGATTGGCCACCGGGGAGCTGTTTTTT	CASSSFDGLATGELFF
many	TRBV7-9	TRBJ1-3	NA	TGTGCCAGCAGCTTCTCCCTGGCAGGGATGAGTGGAAACACCATATATTTT	CASSFSLAGMSGNTIYF